Shown below are 19 T cell receptor beta chains from a single sample sequenced in a study of cytomegalovirus exposure and HLA in healthy donors. In the PCR, 60 Vbeta and 13 Jbeta primers were used. Some clones are missing from TCRdb's copy, which holds only in-frame ones; the method was immunoSEQ multiplex PCR. The top ten clones hold 3% to 3.5% of a sample with fewer than 250,000 clones, almost 75% of them seen once. Sample: PBMCs. Receptor source: a woman in her 30s in good health and CMV-seropositive.

In its sample, this clone was seen a few times. The J gene is TRBJ1-4, the V gene TRBV5-6; D call uncertain. Trimming pared 0 bases from V and 8 bases from J, leaving 11 bases between. CDR1 is SGHDT, CDR2 YYEEEE, per germline. The CDR3 spans 14 residues. The DNA for the CDR3 is TGTGCCAGCAGCTTGGGGAGGGTCCGAGAAAAACTGTTTTTT. Translating it yields CASSLGRVREKLFF.

A few counts support this clone. Other DNA sequences in this sample translate to the same CDR3. The V and J genes are TRBV15 and TRBJ2-7, with a possible D match to TRBD2 (7 bases). Germline CDR1 LNHNV, CDR2 YYDKDF (reference sequence). The CDR3 consists of 15 residues. V was clipped by 5 bases and J by 3 bases, with 17 bases between them. CDR3 residues: CATSRGRGGNYEQYF. DNA for the CDR3: TGTGCCACCAGCCGGGGGAGGGGGGGGAACTACGAGCAGTACTTC. Full variable domain (rest looked up from reference TRBV15 and TRBJ2-7): DAMVIQNPRYQVTQFGKPVTLSCSQTLNHNVMYWYQQKSSQAPKLLFHYYDKDFNNEADTPDNFQSRRPNTSFCFLDIRSPGLGDTAMYLCATSRGRGGNYEQYFGPGTRLTVT.

V and J are TRBV19 and TRBJ1-2; no reliable D call. The ends were cut back, 2 bases at V and 2 bases at J, with 12 bases in the middle. Germline V gene data show CDR1 as LNHDA and CDR2 as SQIVND (reference sequence). The CDR3 has 15 residues. CDR3 coding DNA: TGTGCCAGTAGTATAATCCTCGGAGGAAACTATGGCTACACCTTC. Residues: CASSIILGGNYGYTF.

The V and J genes are TRBV28 and TRBJ2-3, with 7 positions matching TRBD2. V shed 6 bases, J shed 0 bases, and the junction held 6 bases outside the gene matches. CDR1 and CDR2 (germline): MDHEN, SYDVKM. This CDR3 region has 15 residues. CDR3 protein: CASRVSGASTDTQYF. CDR3 nucleotides: TGTGCCAGCAGGGTGAGCGGGGCTAGCACAGATACGCAGTATTTT.

The V call is TRBV7-9, the J call TRBJ1-1; D may be TRBD1 (5 bases). From germline, CDR1 is SEHNR and CDR2 FQNEAQ (reference sequence). The V gene lost 5 bases and the J gene lost 0 bases, with 10 bases spanning the gap. The CDR3 is made up of 14 amino acids. The CDR3 DNA reads as TGTGCCAGCAGCCCAGGGTTCATGAACACTGAAGCTTTCTTT. Its translation is CASSPGFMNTEAFF.

V and J are TRBV5-8 and TRBJ1-2; D may be TRBD1 (6 bases). The CDR3 is 13 residues long. CDR1 SGHTS and CDR2 YDEGEE come from the germline V gene. The V and J ends lost 9 bases and 0 bases respectively, with 12 bases between them. The CDR3 loop is CATGQQANYGYTF. CDR3 in DNA: TGTGCCACCGGACAGCAAGCTAACTATGGCTACACCTTC.

The V and J genes are TRBV27 and TRBJ2-2; D call uncertain. The germline CDR1 and CDR2 sequences are MNHEY and SMNVEV (reference sequence). The CDR3 has 13 amino acids. Deletions cut 5 bases from V and 1 base from J, with 5 bases between. The CDR3 nucleotides read TGTGCCAGCAGTCCGGGGAACACCGGGGAGCTGTTTTTT. This encodes CASSPGNTGELFF.

The genes are TRBV2 and TRBJ1-3; 11 bases line up with TRBD1. The CDR3 is made up of 17 amino acids. V was pared by 2 bases and J by 4 bases, with 7 bases of the junction left unmatched. Germline V gives CDR1 SNHLY, CDR2 FYNNEI. The CDR3 region has the DNA TGTGCCAGCAGTGAAAGGGGCAGGACAGGGGGCGGAAACACCATATATTTT. Residues: CASSERGRTGGGNTIYF.

In this sample, this clone turned up a few times. This same CDR3 is encoded by further DNA sequences in the sample. This chain links TRBV28 with TRBJ2-1, with no clear D. Germline lookup yields CDR1 MDHEN and CDR2 SYDVKM. The germline V and J ends were trimmed by 5 bases and 4 bases, with 3 bases remaining between them. CDR3 size: 11 residues. CDR3 DNA sequence: TGTGCCAGCAGTCCGTACAATGAGCAGTTCTTC. Translated: CASSPYNEQFF.

This clone came up once. This chain links TRBV4-2 with TRBJ1-2; the match to TRBD1 covers 8 bases. Losses at the gene ends were 5 bases for V and 8 bases for J; bases not matched to a gene: 10. The CDR3 is made up of 14 amino acids. Germline assignment: CDR1 LGHNA and CDR2 YNFKEQ. DNA for the CDR3: TGTGCCAGCAGCACAGAGGACAGGGCGGGCGGCTACACCTTC. It yields the protein CASSTEDRAGGYTF.

The chain recombines TRBV19 with TRBJ2-3, with TRBD2 matching 7 bases. CDR3 length: 15 amino acids. From germline, CDR1 is LNHDA and CDR2 SQIVND (reference sequence). Unmatched junction bases numbered 8, after V lost 3 bases and J lost 5 bases. CDR3 coding DNA: TGTGCCAGTAGTATTCGGCGGGGGACGGGAGATACGCAGTATTTT. This translates into CASSIRRGTGDTQYF.

This chain uses TRBV9 with TRBJ2-3, with TRBD2 as a possible D gene (6 bases). Trimming took 2 bases from V and 5 from J, leaving 18 bases between them. The CDR3 is made up of 16 amino acids. CDR1 and CDR2 (germline): SGDLS, YYNGEE. CDR3 sequence (DNA): TGTGCCAGCAGCGTCCATCTCGGGCTAGCGAAAGATACGCAGTATTTT. Amino acid sequence: CASSVHLGLAKDTQYF. Drawing the rest from reference TRBV9 and TRBJ2-3, the complete variable domain is DSGVTQTPKHLITATGQRVTLRCSPRSGDLSVYWYQQSLDQGLQFLIQYYNGEERAKGNILERFSAQQFPDLHSELNLSSLELGDSALYFCASSVHLGLAKDTQYFGPGTRLTVL.

In this sample, this clone turned up a few times. The V and J genes are TRBV10-1 and TRBJ2-2; D is undetermined. Trimming shortened V by 2 bases and J by 6 bases, and 13 bases separated the two germline ends. Germline CDR1 is WNHNN and CDR2 is SYGVQD (reference sequence). The CDR3 runs to 15 residues. The CDR3 nucleotides read TGCGCCAGCAGTGAGGAACCCGCTTTAGCCGGGGAGCTGTTTTTT. This encodes CASSEEPALAGELFF.

On this clone: One junction end does not reproduce the germline sequence, and a read error may be involved. V gene TRBV7-9 combines with J gene TRBJ1-1; TRBD1 aligns across 8 bases. From germline, CDR1 is SEHNR and CDR2 FQNEAQ (reference sequence). This CDR3 has 13 residues. The CDR3 protein is CSSSPRTGTEAFF. The CDR3 region has the DNA TGTTCCAGCAGCCCTCGGACAGGGACTGAAGCTTTCTTT.

Details on this clone: One end of the junction varies from germline; a read error may be responsible. The chain recombines TRBV7-7 with TRBJ2-5; 8 bases are a match to TRBD2. The CDR3 loop spans 15 amino acids. CDR1 and CDR2 from the germline V gene are SSHAT and FNYEAQ (reference sequence). For the CDR3, the DNA is TGTGCTAGCAGCTTAGGCGGACTAGCTCCGGGGACCCAGTACTTC. It encodes CASSLGGLAPGTQYF.

In regard to this clone: The junction does not match germline at one end; this may be a read error. V gene TRBV15 combines with J gene TRBJ2-1, with TRBD2 matching 7 bases. Looked up from germline, CDR1 is LNHNV and CDR2 is YYDKDF (reference sequence). This CDR3 region has 16 residues. In DNA, the CDR3 is TGTGCCACCAGCAGAGAAGCGGGATCGTTCTACAATGGGCAGTTCTTC. Protein sequence: CATSREAGSFYNGQFF.

The J gene is TRBJ2-1, the V gene TRBV5-6, with D uncertain. Trimming cost V 4 bases and J 2 bases, with 10 bases left between them. CDR1 is SGHDT and CDR2 is YYEEEE in the germline V gene. The CDR3 has 14 amino acids. The CDR3: CASSTDLTYNEQFF. The CDR3 region has the DNA TGTGCCAGCAGCACCGACTTGACCTACAATGAGCAGTTCTTC.

The chain recombines TRBV28 with TRBJ2-7; D not certain. Germline values: CDR1 MDHEN, CDR2 SYDVKM. V lost 2 bases and J 3 bases, leaving 5 bases between the germline ends. The CDR3 is made up of 12 amino acids. CDR3 amino acids: CASSLMRYEQYF. In DNA form, the CDR3 reads TGTGCCAGCAGTTTAATGCGCTACGAGCAGTACTTC. The complete variable domain, with remaining parts taken from reference TRBV28 and TRBJ2-7, reads DVKVTQSSRYLVKRTGEKVFLECVQDMDHENMFWYRQDPGLGLRLIYFSYDVKMKEKGDIPEGYSVSREKKERFSLILESASTNQTSMYLCASSLMRYEQYFGPGTRLTVT.

CDR3 DNA sequence: TGTGCCAGCAGTGAATATCGGGCGGGGGGGGGTGAAAAACTGTTTTTT. Protein: CASSEYRAGGGEKLFF. The gene calls are TRBV25-1 and TRBJ1-4, with D possibly being TRBD1 (5 bases). Germline V gene data show CDR1 as MGHDK and CDR2 as SYGVNS. With 0 bases removed from V and 7 bases from J, the gap between germline ends came to 15 bases. This CDR3 has 16 amino acids.